This T cell receptor (beta chain) was obtained from a study of blood T cell repertoires in COVID-19. Study background: Sources were T cells, B-cell-depleted T cells, or PBMCs; the material itself was cDNA or gDNA.

The table came from immunoSEQ multiplex PCR; TCRdb's copy has only in-frame clones and leaves some out. The data show 150,000 to 200,000 clones, with 60% to 80% seen just once and approximately 15% held by the top ten. Trimming shortened V by 5 bases and J by 3 bases, and 14 bases separated the two germline ends. The CDR3 totals 14 residues. In germline, CDR1 is MNHEY, CDR2 SMNVEV (reference sequence). Input material: peripheral blood. This clonotype originated in a man aged 60 to 75 with active or convalescent COVID-19. The V and J genes are TRBV27 and TRBJ2-7; TRBD2 might be the D (6 bases). The CDR3 nucleotides are TGTGCCAGCAGTCCCCGGGACTTACTCTACGAGCAGTACTTC. As protein: CASSPRDLLYEQYF.